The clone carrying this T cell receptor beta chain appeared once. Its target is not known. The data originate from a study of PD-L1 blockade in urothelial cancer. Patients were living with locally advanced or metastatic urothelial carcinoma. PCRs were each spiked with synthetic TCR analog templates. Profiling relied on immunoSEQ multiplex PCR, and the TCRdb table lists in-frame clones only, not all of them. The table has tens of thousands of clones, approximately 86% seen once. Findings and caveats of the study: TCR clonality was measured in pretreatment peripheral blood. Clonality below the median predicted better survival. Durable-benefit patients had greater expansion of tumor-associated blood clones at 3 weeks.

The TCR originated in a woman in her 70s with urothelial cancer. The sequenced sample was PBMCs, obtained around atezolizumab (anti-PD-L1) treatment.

The CDR3 region has the DNA TGTGCCAGCAGTATTTTAGCGGAAATGGGCACAGATACGCAGTATTTT. Protein: CASSILAEMGTDTQYF. The J gene is TRBJ2-3, the V gene TRBV6-6; tentatively, D is TRBD2 (6 bases). The CDR3 spans 16 residues. Germline V lookup: CDR1 MNHNY, CDR2 SVGAGI (reference sequence). V was pared by 5 bases and J by 1 base, with 16 bases between.